This entry lists 11 T cell receptor beta chains sequenced from one sample in a study of spatial heterogeneity in lung cancer. TCRdb re-called the 5' RACE reads with MiXCR, one entry per CDR3 protein. The table lists 25,000 or so distinct CDR3 sequences, 9.5% to 15% of them singletons, with about a quarter in the top ten. Regarding time point: sample taken at primary tumor resection. The input material, whole RNA from tumor, nontumor lung or frozen PBMC, was sequenced unsorted. This sample comprised PBMCs, obtained at surgery. These receptors all come from a female donor with early-stage non-small cell lung cancer.

There are a few counts of this clonotype. The chain uses TRBV18 and TRBJ2-1, with D possibly being TRBD1 (5 bases). V was pared by 0 bases and J by 4 bases, with 7 bases between. The germline V gene has CDR1 KGHSH and CDR2 LQKENI. The CDR3 contains 14 residues. CDR3 sequence (DNA): TGTGCCAGCTCACCACCCACAGGTTACAATGAGCAGTTCTTC. It yields the protein CASSPPTGYNEQFF.

This clonotype showed up many times. The chain recombines TRBV12-3 or TRBV12-4 with TRBJ2-4; D may be TRBD1 (6 bases). V lost 4 bases, J lost 9 bases, and 19 bases lay in between. The CDR3 is made up of 15 amino acids. The CDR3 loop reads CASSSLPAGVTIQYF. The CDR3 nucleotides read TGTGCCAGCAGTTCTCTGCCTGCAGGGGTGACCATTCAGTACTTC.

This clonotype came up many times. CDR3 DNA sequence: TGTGCCAGCAGCTTAGCTGGTGAGGGGCTGGGTGGCTACACCTTC. It encodes CASSLAGEGLGGYTF. The chain is built from TRBV7-9 and TRBJ1-2; the D gene is possibly TRBD1 (5 bases). CDR1 and CDR2 from the germline V gene are SEHNR and FQNEAQ (reference sequence). V was pared by 0 bases and J by 7 bases, with 15 bases between. CDR3 length equals 15 residues.

This clonotype was recorded many times. This rearrangement joins TRBV28 to TRBJ2-3, with TRBD2 identical over 8 bases. This CDR3 region has 18 residues. The ends lost 5 bases at V and 2 bases at J; junction bases unmatched: 15. The germline gives CDR1 MDHEN, CDR2 SYDVKM. The CDR3 coding sequence is TGTGCCAGCAGTCAAAGTAGGGGACTAGGGAGTCTCACAGATACGCAGTATTTT. It codes for CASSQSRGLGSLTDTQYF.

In its sample, this clonotype was seen many times. The V and J genes are TRBV20-1 and TRBJ2-3, with a tentative D call TRBD2 (6 bases). The CDR3 sequence is 14 residues long. With 0 bases removed from V and 10 bases from J, the gap between germline ends came to 17 bases. The V gene's germline CDR1 is DFQATT and CDR2 SNEGSKA (reference sequence). As DNA, the CDR3 is TGCAGTGCTAGAGATGGGACCTTAGGAGGGTCGCAGTATTTT. Residues: CSARDGTLGGSQYF.

Of note for this clonotype: A much larger clone sits a single nucleotide away, making a read error possible. V and J are TRBV18 and TRBJ2-3; TRBD1 aligns across 7 bases. Per germline, CDR1 KGHSH and CDR2 LQKENI. The CDR3 extends over 15 amino acids. The CDR3 loop is CVSSPPTGGTDTQYF. CDR3 coding DNA: TGTGTCAGCTCACCACCAACAGGGGGCACAGATACGCAGTATTTT. Full variable domain (outside the CDR3, taken from reference TRBV18 and TRBJ2-3): NAGVMQNPRHLVRRRGQEARLRCSPMKGHSHVYWYRQLPEEGLKFMVYLQKENIIDESGMPKERFSAEFPKEGPSILRIQQVVRGDSAAYFCVSSPPTGGTDTQYFGPGTRLTVL.

This clonotype was counted ten times or more. In nucleotides, the CDR3 is TGTGCCAGCAGCTTCGGCAGGGAGGGAAATGAGCAGTTCTTC. Translated, it gives CASSFGREGNEQFF. This chain joins TRBV7-7 and TRBJ2-1; 7 positions agree with TRBD2. V trimming: 3 bases; J trimming: 7 bases; junction bases outside the gene matches: 6. The germline V gene has CDR1 SSHAT and CDR2 FNYEAQ (reference sequence). This CDR3 region has 14 residues. Looking up the rest from reference TRBV7-7 and TRBJ2-1 gives the full variable domain: GAGVSQSPRYKVTKRGQDVTLRCDPISSHATLYWYQQALGQGPEFLTYFNYEAQPDKSGLPSDRFSAERPEGSISTLTIQRTEQRDSAMYRCASSFGREGNEQFFGPGTRLTVL.

This clonotype was observed a few times. The chain carries TRBV10-3 and TRBJ2-7; no reliable D call. This CDR3 region has 14 residues. The V gene lost 2 bases and the J gene lost 5 bases, with 13 bases spanning the gap. CDR1 and CDR2 (germline): ENHRY, SYGVKD. The CDR3 DNA is TGTGCCATCAGTGAGGCGCCAGACAAGGACGAGCAGTACTTC. It yields the protein CAISEAPDKDEQYF.

In this sample, this clonotype turned up many times. V is TRBV11-3 and J is TRBJ2-5, with 13 nucleotides matching TRBD2. The CDR3 extends over 15 amino acids. Germline V gene sequence: CDR1 SGHNT, CDR2 YENEEA. Unmatched junction bases numbered 5, after V lost 5 bases and J lost 5 bases. As DNA, the CDR3 is TGTGCCAGCAGCCCGGGACTAGCGGGACCGGAGACCCAGTACTTC. As protein: CASSPGLAGPETQYF. The variable domain in full, completed from reference TRBV11-3 and TRBJ2-5, reads EAGVVQSPRYKIIEKKQPVAFWCNPISGHNTLYWYLQNLGQGPELLIRYENEEAVDDSQLPKDRFSAERLKGVDSTLKIQPAELGDSAVYLCASSPGLAGPETQYFGPGTRLLVL.

This clonotype was seen only a few times. The chain uses TRBV19 and TRBJ1-2, with D hard to call. Looked up from germline, CDR1 is LNHDA and CDR2 is SQIVND (reference sequence). Trimming removed 6 bases at V and 2 bases at J, with 13 bases between. This CDR3 spans 14 amino acids. The CDR3 region is CASSEDLANYGYTF. As DNA, the CDR3 is TGTGCCAGTAGCGAAGATTTAGCGAACTATGGCTACACCTTC.

There are many counts of this clonotype. In nucleotides, the CDR3 is TGTGCCAGCAGTGAGCAGGCTAGCTTTGGTGAGCAGTTCTTC. Its translation: CASSEQASFGEQFF. The rearrangement links TRBV6-4 to TRBJ2-1, with D possibly being TRBD2 (5 bases). The CDR3 has 14 residues. CDR1 is MRHNA and CDR2 is SNTAGT in the germline V gene. V shed 3 bases and J shed 9 bases, with 15 bases lying between them.